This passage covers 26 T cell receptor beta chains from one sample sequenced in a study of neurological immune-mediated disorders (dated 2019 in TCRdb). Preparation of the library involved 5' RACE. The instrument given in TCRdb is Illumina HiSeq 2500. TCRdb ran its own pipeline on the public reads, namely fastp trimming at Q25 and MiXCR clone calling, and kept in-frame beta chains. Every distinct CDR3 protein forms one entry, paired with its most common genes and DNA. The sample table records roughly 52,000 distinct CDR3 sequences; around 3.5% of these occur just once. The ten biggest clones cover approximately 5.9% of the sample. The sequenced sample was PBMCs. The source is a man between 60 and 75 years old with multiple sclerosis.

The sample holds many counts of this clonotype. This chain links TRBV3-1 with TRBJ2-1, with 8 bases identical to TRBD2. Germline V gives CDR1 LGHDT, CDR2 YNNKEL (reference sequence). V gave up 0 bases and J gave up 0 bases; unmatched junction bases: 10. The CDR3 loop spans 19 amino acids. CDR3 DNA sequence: TGTGCCAGCAGCCAAGAACTAGGGAGGGGACTAGGCTCCTACAATGAGCAGTTCTTC. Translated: CASSQELGRGLGSYNEQFF.

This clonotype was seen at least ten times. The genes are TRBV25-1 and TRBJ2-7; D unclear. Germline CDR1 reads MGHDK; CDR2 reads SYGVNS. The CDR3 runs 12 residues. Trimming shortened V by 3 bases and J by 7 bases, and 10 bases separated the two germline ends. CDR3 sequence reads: CASSDFRREQYF. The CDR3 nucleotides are TGTGCCAGCAGTGATTTCCGCCGGGAGCAGTACTTC.

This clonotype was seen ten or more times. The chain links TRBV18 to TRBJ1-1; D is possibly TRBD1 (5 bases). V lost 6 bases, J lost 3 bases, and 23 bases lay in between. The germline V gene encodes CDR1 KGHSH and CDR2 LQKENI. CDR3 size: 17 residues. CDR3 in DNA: TGTGCCAGCTCCCCCCTCCCGATCGGAGGGGTCGACACTGAAGCTTTCTTT. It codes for CASSPLPIGGVDTEAFF.

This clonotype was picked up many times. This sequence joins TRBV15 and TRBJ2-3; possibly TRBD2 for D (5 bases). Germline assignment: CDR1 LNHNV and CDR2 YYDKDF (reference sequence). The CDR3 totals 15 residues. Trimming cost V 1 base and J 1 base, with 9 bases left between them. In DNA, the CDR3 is TGTGCCACCAGCAGAGCTCGGGGAGGCACAGATACGCAGTATTTT. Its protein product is CATSRARGGTDTQYF.

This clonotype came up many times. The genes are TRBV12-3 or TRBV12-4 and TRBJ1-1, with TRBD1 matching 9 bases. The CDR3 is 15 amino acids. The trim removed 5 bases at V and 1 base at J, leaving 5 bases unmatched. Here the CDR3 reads CASSPEDRGNTEAFF. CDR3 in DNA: TGTGCCAGCAGTCCTGAGGACAGGGGGAACACTGAAGCTTTCTTT.

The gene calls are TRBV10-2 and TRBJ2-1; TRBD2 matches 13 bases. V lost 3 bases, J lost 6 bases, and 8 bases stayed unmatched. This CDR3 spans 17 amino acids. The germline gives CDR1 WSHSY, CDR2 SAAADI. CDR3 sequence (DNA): TGCGCCAGCAGTGACAGGACTAGCGGGAGTGTAGGCAATGAGCAGTTCTTC. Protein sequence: CASSDRTSGSVGNEQFF.

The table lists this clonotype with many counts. The CDR3 region has the DNA TGTGCCAGCAGCTTAGTCGCGGGGGGGGTCCGGGCAGATACGCAGTATTTT. Its translation is CASSLVAGGVRADTQYF. This chain joins TRBV7-6 and TRBJ2-3; 9 nucleotides align to TRBD2. Losses at the gene ends were 1 base for V and 4 bases for J; bases not matched to a gene: 9. The CDR3 is 17 residues long. Germline CDR1 SGHVS, CDR2 FNYEAQ.

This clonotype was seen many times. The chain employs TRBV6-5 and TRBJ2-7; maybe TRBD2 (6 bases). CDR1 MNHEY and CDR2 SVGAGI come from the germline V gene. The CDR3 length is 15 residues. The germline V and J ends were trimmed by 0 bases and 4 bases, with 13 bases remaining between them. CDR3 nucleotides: TGTGCCAGCAGTTACTCGTCGGACGGGGGTTACGAGCAGTACTTC. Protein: CASSYSSDGGYEQYF.

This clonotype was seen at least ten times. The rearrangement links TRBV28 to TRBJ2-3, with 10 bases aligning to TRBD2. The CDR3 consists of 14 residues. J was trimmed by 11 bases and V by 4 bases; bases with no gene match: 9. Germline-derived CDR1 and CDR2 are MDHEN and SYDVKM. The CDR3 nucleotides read TGTGCCAGCAGTTCCGGGCTAGCGGGAGTCGGGCAGTATTTT. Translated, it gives CASSSGLAGVGQYF.

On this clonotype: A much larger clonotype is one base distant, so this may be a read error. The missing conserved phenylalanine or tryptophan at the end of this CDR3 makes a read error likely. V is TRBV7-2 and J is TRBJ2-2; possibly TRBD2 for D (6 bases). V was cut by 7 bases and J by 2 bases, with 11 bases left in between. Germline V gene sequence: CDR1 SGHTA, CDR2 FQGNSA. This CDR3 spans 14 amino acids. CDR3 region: CASTKGLNTGELFY. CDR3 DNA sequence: TGTGCCAGCACCAAGGGACTTAACACCGGGGAGCTGTTTTAT.

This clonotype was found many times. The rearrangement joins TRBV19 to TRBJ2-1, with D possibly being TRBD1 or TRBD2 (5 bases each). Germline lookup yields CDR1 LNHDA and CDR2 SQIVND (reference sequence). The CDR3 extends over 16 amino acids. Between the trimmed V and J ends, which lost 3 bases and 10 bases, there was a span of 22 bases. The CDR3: CASSIRVGRATGEQFF. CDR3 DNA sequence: TGTGCCAGTAGTATCAGGGTGGGCAGGGCTACGGGAGAGCAGTTCTTC.

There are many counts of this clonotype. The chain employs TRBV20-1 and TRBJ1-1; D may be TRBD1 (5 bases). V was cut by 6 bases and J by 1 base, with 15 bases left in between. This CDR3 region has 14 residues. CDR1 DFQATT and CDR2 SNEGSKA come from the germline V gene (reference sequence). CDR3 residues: CSAIRATGNTEAFF. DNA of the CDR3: TGCAGTGCGATCAGGGCCACTGGGAACACTGAAGCTTTCTTT.

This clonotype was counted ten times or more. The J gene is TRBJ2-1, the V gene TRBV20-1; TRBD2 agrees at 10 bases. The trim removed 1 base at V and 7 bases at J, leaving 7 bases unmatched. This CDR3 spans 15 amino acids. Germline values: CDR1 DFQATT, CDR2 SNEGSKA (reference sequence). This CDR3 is CSARAQAGGMNEQFF. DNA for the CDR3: TGCAGTGCTAGAGCCCAAGCGGGAGGGATGAATGAGCAGTTCTTC.

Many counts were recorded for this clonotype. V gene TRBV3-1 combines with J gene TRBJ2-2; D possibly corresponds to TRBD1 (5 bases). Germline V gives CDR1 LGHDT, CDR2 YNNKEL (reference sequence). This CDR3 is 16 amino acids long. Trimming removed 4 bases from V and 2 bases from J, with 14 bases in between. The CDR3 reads CASSPQGRVNTGELFF. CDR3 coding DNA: TGTGCCAGCAGCCCGCAGGGAAGAGTAAACACCGGGGAGCTGTTTTTT. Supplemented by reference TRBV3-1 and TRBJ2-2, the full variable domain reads DTAVSQTPKYLVTQMGNDKSIKCEQNLGHDTMYWYKQDSKKFLKIMFSYNNKELIINETVPNRFSPKSPDKAHLNLHINSLELGDSAVYFCASSPQGRVNTGELFFGEGSRLTVL.

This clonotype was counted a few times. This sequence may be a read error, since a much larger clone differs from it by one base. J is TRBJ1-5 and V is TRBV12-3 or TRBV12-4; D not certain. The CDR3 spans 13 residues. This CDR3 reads CASSAGRVQPQNF. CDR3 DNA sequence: TGTGCCAGCAGTGCCGGCCGTGTGCAACCCCAGAATTTT.

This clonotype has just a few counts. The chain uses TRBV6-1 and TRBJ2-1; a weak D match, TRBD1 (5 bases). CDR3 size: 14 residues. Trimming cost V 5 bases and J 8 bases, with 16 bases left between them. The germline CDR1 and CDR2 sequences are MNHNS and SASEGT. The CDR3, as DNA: TGTGCCAGCAGTTTACAAAGGGGTTGGGATGAGCAGTTCTTC. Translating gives CASSLQRGWDEQFF.

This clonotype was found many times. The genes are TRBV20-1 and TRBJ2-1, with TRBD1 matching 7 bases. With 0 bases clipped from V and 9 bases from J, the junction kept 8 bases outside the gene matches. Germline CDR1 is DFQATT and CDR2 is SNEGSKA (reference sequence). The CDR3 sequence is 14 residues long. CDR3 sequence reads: CSARDGDRVAEQFF. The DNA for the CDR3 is TGCAGTGCTAGAGATGGTGACAGGGTGGCTGAGCAGTTCTTC.

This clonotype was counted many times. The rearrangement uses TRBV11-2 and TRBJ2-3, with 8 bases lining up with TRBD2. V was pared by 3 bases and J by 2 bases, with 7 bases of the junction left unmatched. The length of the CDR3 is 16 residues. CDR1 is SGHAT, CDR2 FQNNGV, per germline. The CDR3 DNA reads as TGTGCCAGCAGCTTCGGACTAGCCCCACCCACAGATACGCAGTATTTT. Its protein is CASSFGLAPPTDTQYF.

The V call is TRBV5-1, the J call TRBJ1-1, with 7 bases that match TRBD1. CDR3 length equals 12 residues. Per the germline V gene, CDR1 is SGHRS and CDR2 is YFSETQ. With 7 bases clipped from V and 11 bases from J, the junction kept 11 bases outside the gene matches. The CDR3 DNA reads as TGCGCCAGCTCGACAGGGAACTCTTACGCTTTCTTT. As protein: CASSTGNSYAFF. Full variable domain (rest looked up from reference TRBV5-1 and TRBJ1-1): KAGVTQTPRYLIKTRGQQVTLSCSPISGHRSVSWYQQTPGQGLQFLFEYFSETQRNKGNFPGRFSGRQFSNSRSEMNVSTLELGDSALYLCASSTGNSYAFFGQGTRLTVV.

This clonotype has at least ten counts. The CDR3 protein is CASSLAFAAIYEQYF. CDR3 in DNA: TGCGCCAGCAGCTTGGCTTTCGCGGCGATCTACGAGCAGTACTTC. The chain is built from TRBV5-1 and TRBJ2-7; D is unresolved. V lost 0 bases and J 3 bases, leaving 13 bases between the germline ends. Germline V gene sequence: CDR1 SGHRS, CDR2 YFSETQ. CDR3 size: 15 residues.

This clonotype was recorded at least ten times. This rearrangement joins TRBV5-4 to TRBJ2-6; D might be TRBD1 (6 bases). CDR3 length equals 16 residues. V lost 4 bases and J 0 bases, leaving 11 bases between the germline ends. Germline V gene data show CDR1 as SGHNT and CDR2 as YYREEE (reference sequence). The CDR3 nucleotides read TGTGCCAGCAGCCCGGGACACCTCTCTGGGGCCAACGTCCTGACTTTC. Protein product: CASSPGHLSGANVLTF.

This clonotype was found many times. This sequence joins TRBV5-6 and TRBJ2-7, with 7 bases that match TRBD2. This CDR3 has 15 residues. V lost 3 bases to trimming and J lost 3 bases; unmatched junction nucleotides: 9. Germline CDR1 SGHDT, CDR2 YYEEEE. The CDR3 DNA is TGTGCCAGCAGCTCGGTGGGGGGAGGGGACTACGAGCAGTACTTC. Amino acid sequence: CASSSVGGGDYEQYF.

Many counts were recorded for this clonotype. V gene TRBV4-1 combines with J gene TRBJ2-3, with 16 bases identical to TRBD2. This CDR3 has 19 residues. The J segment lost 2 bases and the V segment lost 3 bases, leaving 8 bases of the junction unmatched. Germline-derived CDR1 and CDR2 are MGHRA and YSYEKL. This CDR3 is CASSHLPGLAGGNTDTQYF. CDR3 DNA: TGCGCCAGCAGCCATCTCCCGGGACTAGCGGGGGGGAACACAGATACGCAGTATTTT.

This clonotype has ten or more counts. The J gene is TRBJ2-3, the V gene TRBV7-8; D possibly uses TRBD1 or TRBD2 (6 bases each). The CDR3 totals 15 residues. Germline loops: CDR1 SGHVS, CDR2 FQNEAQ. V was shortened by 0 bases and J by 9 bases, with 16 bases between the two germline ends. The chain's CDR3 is CASSLAGGNRATQYF. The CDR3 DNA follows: TGTGCCAGCAGCTTAGCGGGAGGAAACAGGGCGACGCAGTATTTT.

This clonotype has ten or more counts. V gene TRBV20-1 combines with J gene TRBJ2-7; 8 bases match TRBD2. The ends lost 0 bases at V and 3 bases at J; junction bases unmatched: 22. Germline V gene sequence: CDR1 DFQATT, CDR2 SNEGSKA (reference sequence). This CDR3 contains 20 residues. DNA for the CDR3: TGCAGTGCTAGAGATCTTGTTACCGGGACTAGTGTCTCTCGGAGCTACGAGCAGTACTTC. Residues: CSARDLVTGTSVSRSYEQYF.

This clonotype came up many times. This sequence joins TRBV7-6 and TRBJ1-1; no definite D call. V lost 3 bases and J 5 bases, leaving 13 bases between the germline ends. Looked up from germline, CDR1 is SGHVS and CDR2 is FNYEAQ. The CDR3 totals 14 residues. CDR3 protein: CASSFRPFGTEAFF. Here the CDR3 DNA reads TGTGCCAGCAGCTTCCGACCGTTCGGTACTGAAGCTTTCTTT.